The source of this T cell receptor beta chain is a study of molecular identifiers for immune sequencing clone quantification. One entry per CDR3 protein results from TCRdb running MiXCR on the PCR reads. In the table there are 460,000 or so distinct CDR3 sequences, over 20% of which are singletons. The germline V gene encodes CDR1 LGHNA and CDR2 YSLEER. V lost 0 bases and J 4 bases, leaving 14 bases between the germline ends. The CDR3 length is 16 residues. This clonotype appeared many times. Its antigen is not identified. Regarding the study as a whole: With a barcode shared among identical TCR molecules, highly expanded clone sizes could be underestimated.

The rearrangement uses TRBV4-3 and TRBJ2-3; the D gene is possibly TRBD2 (5 bases). Sequenced sample: naive CD8+ T cells from blood, with Jurkat cell RNA spiked in. Sample subset: FACS-sorted CD8+CD4-CCR7+CD45RA+ naive T cells. This clonotype was sampled from a human donor in good health. Some libraries in this study had Jurkat cell RNA spiked in. CDR3 nucleotide sequence: TGCGCCAGCAGCCAAGACGGGCTGAGTAGCGCAGATACGCAGTATTTT. Amino acid sequence: CASSQDGLSSADTQYF.